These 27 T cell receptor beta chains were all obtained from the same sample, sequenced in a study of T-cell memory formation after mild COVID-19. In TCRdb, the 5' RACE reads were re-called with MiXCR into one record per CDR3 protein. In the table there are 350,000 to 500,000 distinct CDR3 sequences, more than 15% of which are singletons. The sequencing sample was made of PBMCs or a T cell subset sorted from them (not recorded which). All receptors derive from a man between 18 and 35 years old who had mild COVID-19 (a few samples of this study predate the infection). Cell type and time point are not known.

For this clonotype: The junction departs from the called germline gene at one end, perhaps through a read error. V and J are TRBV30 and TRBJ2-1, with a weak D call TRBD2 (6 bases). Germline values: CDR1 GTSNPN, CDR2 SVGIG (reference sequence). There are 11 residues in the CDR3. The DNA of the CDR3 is TGTGCCGGGAGCCGGGGGAGTGAGCAGTTCTTC. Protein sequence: CAGSRGSEQFF.

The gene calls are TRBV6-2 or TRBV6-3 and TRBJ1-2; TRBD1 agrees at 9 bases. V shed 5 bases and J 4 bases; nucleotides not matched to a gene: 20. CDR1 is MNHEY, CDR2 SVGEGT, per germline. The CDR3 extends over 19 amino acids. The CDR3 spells CASSMLTRDRELVGYGYTF. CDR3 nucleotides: TGTGCCAGCAGTATGTTAACGCGGGACAGGGAACTAGTCGGCTATGGCTACACCTTC.

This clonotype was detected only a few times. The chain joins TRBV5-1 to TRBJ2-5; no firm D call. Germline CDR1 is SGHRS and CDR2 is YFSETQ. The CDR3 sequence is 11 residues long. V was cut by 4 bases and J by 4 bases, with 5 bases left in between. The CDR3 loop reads CASSGIETQYF. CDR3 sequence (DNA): TGCGCCAGCAGCGGGATAGAGACCCAGTACTTC. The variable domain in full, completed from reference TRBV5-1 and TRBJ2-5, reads KAGVTQTPRYLIKTRGQQVTLSCSPISGHRSVSWYQQTPGQGLQFLFEYFSETQRNKGNFPGRFSGRQFSNSRSEMNVSTLELGDSALYLCASSGIETQYFGPGTRLLVL.

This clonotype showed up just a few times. In DNA, the CDR3 is TGTGCCAGCAGTTACTCGACTAGCGGGGCGAACACCGGGGAGCTGTTTTTT. Translation: CASSYSTSGANTGELFF. The chain recombines TRBV6-5 with TRBJ2-2; 11 bases fit TRBD2. The V gene end was trimmed by 0 bases and the J gene end by 0 bases; junction bases not matched to a gene: 0. The CDR3 has 17 residues. The germline gives CDR1 MNHEY, CDR2 SVGAGI.

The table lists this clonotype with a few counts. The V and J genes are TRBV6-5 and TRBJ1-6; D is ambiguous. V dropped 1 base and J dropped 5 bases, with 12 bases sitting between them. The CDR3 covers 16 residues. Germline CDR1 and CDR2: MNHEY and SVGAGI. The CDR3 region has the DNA TGTGCCAGCAGTTACTATGGTGCATTTGATAATTCACCCCTCCACTTT. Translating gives CASSYYGAFDNSPLHF.

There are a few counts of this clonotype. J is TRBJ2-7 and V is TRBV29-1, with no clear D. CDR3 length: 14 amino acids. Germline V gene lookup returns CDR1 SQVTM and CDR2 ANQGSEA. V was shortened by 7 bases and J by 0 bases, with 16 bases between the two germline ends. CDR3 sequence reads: CSADRLILSYEQYV. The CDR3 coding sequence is TGCAGCGCCGATCGCTTGATCCTCTCCTACGAGCAGTACGTC.

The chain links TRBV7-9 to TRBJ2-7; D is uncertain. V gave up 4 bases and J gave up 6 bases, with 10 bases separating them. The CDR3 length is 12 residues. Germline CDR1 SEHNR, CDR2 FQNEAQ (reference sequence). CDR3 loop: CASSYDSSEQYV. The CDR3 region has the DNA TGTGCCAGCAGCTACGACTCCAGCGAGCAGTACGTC.

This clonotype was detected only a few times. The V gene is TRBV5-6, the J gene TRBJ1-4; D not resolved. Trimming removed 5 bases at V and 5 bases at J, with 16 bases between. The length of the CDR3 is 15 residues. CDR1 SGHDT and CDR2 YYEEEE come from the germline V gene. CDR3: CASRQRTFGNEKLFF. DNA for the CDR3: TGTGCCAGCAGACAGCGGACCTTTGGGAATGAAAAACTGTTTTTT.

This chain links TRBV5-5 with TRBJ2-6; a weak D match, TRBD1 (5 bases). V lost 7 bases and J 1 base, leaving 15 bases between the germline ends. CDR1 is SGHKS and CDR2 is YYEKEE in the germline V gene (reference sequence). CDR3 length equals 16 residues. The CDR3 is CASGQGLMSGANVLTF. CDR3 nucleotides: TGTGCCAGCGGGCAGGGTCTTATGTCTGGGGCCAACGTCCTGACTTTC. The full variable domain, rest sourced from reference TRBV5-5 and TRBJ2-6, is DAGVTQSPTHLIKTRGQQVTLRCSPISGHKSVSWYQQVLGQGPQFIFQYYEKEERGRGNFPDRFSARQFPNYSSELNVNALLLGDSALYLCASGQGLMSGANVLTFGAGSRLTVL.

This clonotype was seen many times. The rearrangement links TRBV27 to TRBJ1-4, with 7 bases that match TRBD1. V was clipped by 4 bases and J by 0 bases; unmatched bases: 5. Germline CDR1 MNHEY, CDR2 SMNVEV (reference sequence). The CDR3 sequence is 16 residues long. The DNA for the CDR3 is TGTGCCAGCAGTTCAACGACAGGGCCAACTAATGAAAAACTGTTTTTT. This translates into CASSSTTGPTNEKLFF.

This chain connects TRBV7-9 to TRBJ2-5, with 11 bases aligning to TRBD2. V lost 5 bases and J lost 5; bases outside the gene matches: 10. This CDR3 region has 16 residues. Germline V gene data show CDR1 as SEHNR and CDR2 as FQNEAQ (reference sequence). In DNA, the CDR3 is TGTGCCAGCAGCCCGCGACTAGCGGGGACCCAGGAGACCCAGTACTTC. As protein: CASSPRLAGTQETQYF.

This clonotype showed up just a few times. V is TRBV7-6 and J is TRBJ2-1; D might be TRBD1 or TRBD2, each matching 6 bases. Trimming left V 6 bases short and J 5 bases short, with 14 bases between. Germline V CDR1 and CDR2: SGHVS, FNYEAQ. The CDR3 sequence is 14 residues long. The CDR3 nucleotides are TGTGCCAGCAGGGGTGGGGGGCCACACAATGAGCAGTTCTTC. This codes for CASRGGGPHNEQFF.

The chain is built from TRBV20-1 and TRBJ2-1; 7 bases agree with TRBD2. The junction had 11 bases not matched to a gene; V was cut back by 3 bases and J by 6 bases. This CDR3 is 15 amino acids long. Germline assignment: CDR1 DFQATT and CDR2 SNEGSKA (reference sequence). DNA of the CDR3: TGCAGTGCTAGTTCGCGGGGGACTGTAGTCAATGAGCAGTTCTTC. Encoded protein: CSASSRGTVVNEQFF.

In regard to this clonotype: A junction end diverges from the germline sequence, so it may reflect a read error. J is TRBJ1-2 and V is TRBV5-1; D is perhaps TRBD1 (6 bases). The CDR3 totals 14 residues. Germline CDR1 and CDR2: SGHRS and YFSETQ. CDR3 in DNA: TGCGCCAGCAGCTCACAAGCAGGGGAGGATGGCTACACATTC. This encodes CASSSQAGEDGYTF.

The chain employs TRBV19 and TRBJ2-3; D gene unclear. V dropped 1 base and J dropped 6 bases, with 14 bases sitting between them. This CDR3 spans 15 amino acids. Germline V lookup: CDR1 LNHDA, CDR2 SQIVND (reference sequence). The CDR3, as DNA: TGTGCCAGTAGTATAGGGCCCGCCCCGAGGGATACGCAGTATTTT. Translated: CASSIGPAPRDTQYF.

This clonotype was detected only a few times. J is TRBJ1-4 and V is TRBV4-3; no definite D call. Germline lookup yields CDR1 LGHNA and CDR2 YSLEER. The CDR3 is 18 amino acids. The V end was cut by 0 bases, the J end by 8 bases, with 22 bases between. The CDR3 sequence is CASSQESPLGFPQEKLFF. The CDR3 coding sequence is TGCGCCAGCAGCCAAGAAAGTCCGTTGGGGTTCCCTCAGGAAAAACTGTTTTTT.

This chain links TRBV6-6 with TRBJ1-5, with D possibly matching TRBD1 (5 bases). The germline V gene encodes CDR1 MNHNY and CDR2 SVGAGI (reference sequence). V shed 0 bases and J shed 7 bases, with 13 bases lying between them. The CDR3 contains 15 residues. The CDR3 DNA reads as TGTGCCAGCAGTTACTCGGGGCAGCCTGGCCAGCCCCAGCATTTT. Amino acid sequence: CASSYSGQPGQPQHF.

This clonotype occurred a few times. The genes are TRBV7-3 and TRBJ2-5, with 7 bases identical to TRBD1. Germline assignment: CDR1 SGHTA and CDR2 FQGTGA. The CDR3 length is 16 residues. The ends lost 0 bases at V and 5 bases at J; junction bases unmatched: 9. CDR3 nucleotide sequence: TGTGCCAGCAGCTTAACCTCCTCGGGACAGATGGAGACCCAGTACTTC. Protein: CASSLTSSGQMETQYF.

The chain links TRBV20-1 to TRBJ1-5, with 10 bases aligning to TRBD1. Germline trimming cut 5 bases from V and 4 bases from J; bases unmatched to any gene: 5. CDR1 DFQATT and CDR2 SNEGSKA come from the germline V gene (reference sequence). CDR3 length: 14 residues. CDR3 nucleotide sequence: TGCAGTGCTGGGACAGGGGTCGGGAATCAGCCCCAGCATTTT. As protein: CSAGTGVGNQPQHF.

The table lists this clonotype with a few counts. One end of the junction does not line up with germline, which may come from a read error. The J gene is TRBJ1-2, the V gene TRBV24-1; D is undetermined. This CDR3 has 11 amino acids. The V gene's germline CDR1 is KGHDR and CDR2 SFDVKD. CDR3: CATSDLRTVVF. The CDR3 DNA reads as TGTGCCACCAGTGATTTAAGGACCGTCGTCTTC.

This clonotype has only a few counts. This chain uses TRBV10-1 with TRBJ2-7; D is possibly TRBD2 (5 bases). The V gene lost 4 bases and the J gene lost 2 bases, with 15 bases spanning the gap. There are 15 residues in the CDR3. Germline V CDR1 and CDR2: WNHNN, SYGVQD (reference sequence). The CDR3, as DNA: TGCGCCAGCAGTGCCCGCGGGCAGATCCCCTACGAGCAGTACTTC. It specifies CASSARGQIPYEQYF.

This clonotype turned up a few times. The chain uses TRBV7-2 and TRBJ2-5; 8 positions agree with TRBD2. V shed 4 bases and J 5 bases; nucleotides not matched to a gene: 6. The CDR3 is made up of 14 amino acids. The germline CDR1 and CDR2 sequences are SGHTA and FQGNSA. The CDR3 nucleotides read TGTGCCAGCAGCTCCCGTAGCGGGGTGGAGACCCAGTACTTC. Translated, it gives CASSSRSGVETQYF.

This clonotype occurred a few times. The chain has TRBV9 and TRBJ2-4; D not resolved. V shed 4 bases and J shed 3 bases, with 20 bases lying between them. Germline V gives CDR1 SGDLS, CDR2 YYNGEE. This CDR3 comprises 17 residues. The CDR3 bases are TGTGCCAGCAGCCCGCGGCCTACACCTAGTTTCAAAAACATTCAGTACTTC. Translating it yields CASSPRPTPSFKNIQYF.

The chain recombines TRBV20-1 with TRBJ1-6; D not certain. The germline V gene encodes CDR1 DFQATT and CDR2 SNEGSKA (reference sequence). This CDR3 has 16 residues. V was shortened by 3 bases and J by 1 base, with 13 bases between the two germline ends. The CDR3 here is CSASVGRRSYNSPLHF. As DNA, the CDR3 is TGCAGTGCTAGCGTGGGCAGGAGGTCCTATAATTCACCCCTCCACTTT.

In DNA, the CDR3 is TGTGCCAGCAGCGACCCTGGAAGCTCCTACAATGAGCAGTTCTTC. Translating it yields CASSDPGSSYNEQFF. The V and J genes are TRBV6-6 and TRBJ2-1; unclear D gene. The CDR3 runs 15 residues. Trimming shortened V by 6 bases and J by 0 bases, and 12 bases separated the two germline ends. The V gene's germline CDR1 is MNHNY and CDR2 SVGAGI (reference sequence).

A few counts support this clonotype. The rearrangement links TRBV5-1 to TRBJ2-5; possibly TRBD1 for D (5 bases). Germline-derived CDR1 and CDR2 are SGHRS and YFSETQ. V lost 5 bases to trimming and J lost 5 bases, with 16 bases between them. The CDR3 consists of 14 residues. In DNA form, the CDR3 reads TGCGCCAGCAGACCCCTTCTGGGGCGGGAGACCCAGTACTTC. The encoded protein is CASRPLLGRETQYF.

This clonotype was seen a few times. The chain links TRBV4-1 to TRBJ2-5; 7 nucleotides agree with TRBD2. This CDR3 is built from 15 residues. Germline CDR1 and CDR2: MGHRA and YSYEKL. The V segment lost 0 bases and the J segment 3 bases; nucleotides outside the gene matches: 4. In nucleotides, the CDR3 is TGCGCCAGCAGCCAAGACGGGGCGGGGGAAGAGACCCAGTACTTC. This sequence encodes CASSQDGAGEETQYF.